The 10 T cell receptor beta chains in this list originate from one sample, sequenced in a study of neoadjuvant nivolumab and ipilimumab in lung cancer. Assay: immunoSEQ multiplex PCR; the TCRdb copy retains only in-frame clones and omits some. The data hold some 26,000 clones, with approximately 85% observed a single time. Sequencing used tumor tissue, obtained after neoadjuvant nivolumab, alone or with ipilimumab, at or shortly before surgery. The receptors come from an adult with non-small cell lung cancer.

The V call is TRBV29-1, the J call TRBJ2-3; D gene ambiguous. Germline V gene lookup returns CDR1 SQVTM and CDR2 ANQGSEA. The CDR3 is 12 residues long. Trimming stripped 5 bases from V and 2 bases from J, with 8 bases between. The CDR3 reads CSVREYTDTQYF. DNA for the CDR3: TGCAGCGTTAGGGAATACACAGATACGCAGTATTTT.

The CDR3: CSVEVDSYNEQFF. Written as DNA, the CDR3 is TGCAGCGTTGAGGTTGACTCCTACAATGAGCAGTTCTTC. The rearrangement uses TRBV29-1 and TRBJ2-1; D remains unclear. The germline V and J ends were trimmed by 3 bases and 0 bases, with 6 bases remaining between them. Germline assignment: CDR1 SQVTM and CDR2 ANQGSEA. This CDR3 has 13 amino acids.

This chain joins TRBV5-6 and TRBJ2-7; tentatively, D is TRBD1 (5 bases). The germline V gene encodes CDR1 SGHDT and CDR2 YYEEEE. V was clipped by 7 bases and J by 4 bases, with 12 bases between them. This CDR3 spans 12 amino acids. The CDR3 DNA is TGTGCCAGCGGGGCGAGCAGATACGAGCAGTACTTC. It specifies CASGASRYEQYF.

This clone has just one count. The V gene is TRBV5-1, the J gene TRBJ2-7, with 8 bases that match TRBD1. The germline gives CDR1 SGHRS, CDR2 YFSETQ. The CDR3 extends over 14 amino acids. With 4 bases clipped from V and 2 bases from J, the junction kept 5 bases outside the gene matches. The CDR3 DNA follows: TGCGCCAGCAGCCATACAGGGGGAGCCTACGAGCAGTACTTC. Protein sequence: CASSHTGGAYEQYF.

The chain recombines TRBV6-1 with TRBJ2-1; 9 positions match TRBD1. Germline CDR1 reads MNHNS; CDR2 reads SASEGT. This CDR3 is built from 14 residues. V lost 6 bases to trimming and J lost 7 bases; unmatched junction nucleotides: 7. This chain's CDR3 is CASRGTGLGNEQFF. DNA of the CDR3: TGTGCCAGCAGGGGGACAGGGTTAGGTAATGAGCAGTTCTTC.

CDR3 in DNA: TGTGCCAGCAGCTTCACGGGAGGCACAGATACGCAGTATTTT. This codes for CASSFTGGTDTQYF. This chain joins TRBV11-1 and TRBJ2-3; weak D call: TRBD2 (6 bases). Trimming shortened V by 3 bases and J by 1 base, and 8 bases separated the two germline ends. The CDR3 runs to 14 residues. Per germline, CDR1 SGHAT and CDR2 FQDESV (reference sequence). Full variable domain (rest looked up from reference TRBV11-1 and TRBJ2-3): EAEVAQSPRYKITEKSQAVAFWCDPISGHATLYWYRQILGQGPELLVQFQDESVVDDSQLPKDRFSAERLKGVDSTLKIQPAELGDSAMYLCASSFTGGTDTQYFGPGTRLTVL.

The chain couples TRBV5-1 to TRBJ1-1; 7 nucleotides agree with TRBD1. The CDR3 consists of 14 residues. V gave up 0 bases and J gave up 7 bases; unmatched junction bases: 6. Germline CDR1 reads SGHRS; CDR2 reads YFSETQ. CDR3 sequence (DNA): TGCGCCAGCAGCTTGGCGACAGGGACTTATGAAGCTTTCTTT. The encoded protein is CASSLATGTYEAFF.

The chain couples TRBV20-1 to TRBJ1-1; D gene ambiguous. Germline assignment: CDR1 DFQATT and CDR2 SNEGSKA (reference sequence). Trimming removed 5 bases from V and 0 bases from J, with 1 base in between. The CDR3 extends over 10 amino acids. The CDR3 is CSAVNTEAFF. As DNA, the CDR3 is TGCAGTGCTGTGAACACTGAAGCTTTCTTT.

This chain links TRBV30 with TRBJ1-3, with a possible D match to TRBD1 (5 bases). Germline lookup yields CDR1 GTSNPN and CDR2 SVGIG (reference sequence). The CDR3 has 15 amino acids. V shed 3 bases and J shed 1 base, with 13 bases lying between them. As DNA, the CDR3 is TGTGCCTGGAGGCAAACAGGATTTTCTGGAAACACCATATATTTT. Its translation is CAWRQTGFSGNTIYF.

The chain combines TRBV7-9 with TRBJ2-3, with 9 bases that match TRBD1. The J segment lost 4 bases and the V segment lost 5 bases, leaving 10 bases of the junction unmatched. Germline loops: CDR1 SEHNR, CDR2 FQNEAQ (reference sequence). The CDR3 sequence is 16 residues long. The CDR3 here is CASSPMTGQGSDTQYF. The CDR3 bases are TGTGCCAGCAGCCCCATGACGGGACAGGGCTCAGATACGCAGTATTTT.